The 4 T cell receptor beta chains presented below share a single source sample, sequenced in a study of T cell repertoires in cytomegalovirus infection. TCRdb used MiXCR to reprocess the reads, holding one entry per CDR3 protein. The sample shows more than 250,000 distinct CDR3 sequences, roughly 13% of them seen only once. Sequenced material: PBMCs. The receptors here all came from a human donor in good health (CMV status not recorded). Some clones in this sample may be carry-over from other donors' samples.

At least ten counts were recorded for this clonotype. The CDR3 reads CASSRLAGATTDTQYF. For the CDR3, the DNA is TGTGCCAGCAGCCGACTAGCGGGGGCAACCACAGATACGCAGTATTTT. The chain recombines TRBV6-1 with TRBJ2-3; 12 bases fit TRBD2. The CDR3 spans 16 residues. The germline V gene has CDR1 MNHNS and CDR2 SASEGT. V lost 6 bases, J lost 2 bases, and 6 bases stayed unmatched.

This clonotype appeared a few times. The CDR3 nucleotides are TGCAGTGCGAGGAGGATTAGAGGACTAGCGGGAGACGAGCAGTACTTC. Protein: CSARRIRGLAGDEQYF. The chain combines TRBV20-1 with TRBJ2-7, with 13 bases that match TRBD2. Germline CDR1 and CDR2: DFQATT and SNEGSKA (reference sequence). V lost 6 bases and J lost 5; bases outside the gene matches: 13. This CDR3 has 16 residues.

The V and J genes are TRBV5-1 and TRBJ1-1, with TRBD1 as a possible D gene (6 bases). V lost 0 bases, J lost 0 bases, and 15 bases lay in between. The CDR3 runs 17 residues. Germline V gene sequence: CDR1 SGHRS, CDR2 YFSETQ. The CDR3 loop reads CASSLEAPGAVNTEAFF. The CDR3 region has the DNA TGCGCCAGCAGCTTGGAGGCCCCGGGGGCAGTGAACACTGAAGCTTTCTTT.

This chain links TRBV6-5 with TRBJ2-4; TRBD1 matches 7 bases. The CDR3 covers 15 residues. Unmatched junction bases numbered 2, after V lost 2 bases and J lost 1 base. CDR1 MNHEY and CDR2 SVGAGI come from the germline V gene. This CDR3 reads CASSYTGDAKNIQYF. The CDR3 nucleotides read TGTGCCAGCAGTTACACAGGGGATGCCAAAAACATTCAGTACTTC.